This T cell receptor (beta chain) comes out of a study of blood T cell repertoires in COVID-19. Trimming removed 0 bases from V and 1 base from J, with 13 bases in between. From germline, CDR1 is KGHSH and CDR2 LQKENI. This CDR3 is built from 17 residues. Methods used by the authors: Reference gene primer amplification in the assay estimated nucleated cell counts. This table comes from immunoSEQ multiplex PCR, and its TCRdb copy is limited to in-frame clones, with some not included. V, J and clone size reflect that table, while D and trimming were determined from the DNA. The sample lists about 350,000 clones; about 90% were seen once.

This chain uses TRBV18 with TRBJ1-5; TRBD1 is a possible D gene (5 bases). The sequencing sample was made of PBMCs or T cells enriched from blood (not recorded which). The sequence derives from a woman in her twenties or thirties who had been exposed to COVID-19. CDR3: CASSPPALTGSNQPQHF. The DNA for the CDR3 is TGTGCCAGCTCACCACCGGCGCTTACAGGAAGCAATCAGCCCCAGCATTTT. Supplemented by reference TRBV18 and TRBJ1-5, the full variable domain reads NAGVMQNPRHLVRRRGQEARLRCSPMKGHSHVYWYRQLPEEGLKFMVYLQKENIIDESGMPKERFSAEFPKEGPSILRIQQVVRGDSAAYFCASSPPALTGSNQPQHFGDGTRLSIL.